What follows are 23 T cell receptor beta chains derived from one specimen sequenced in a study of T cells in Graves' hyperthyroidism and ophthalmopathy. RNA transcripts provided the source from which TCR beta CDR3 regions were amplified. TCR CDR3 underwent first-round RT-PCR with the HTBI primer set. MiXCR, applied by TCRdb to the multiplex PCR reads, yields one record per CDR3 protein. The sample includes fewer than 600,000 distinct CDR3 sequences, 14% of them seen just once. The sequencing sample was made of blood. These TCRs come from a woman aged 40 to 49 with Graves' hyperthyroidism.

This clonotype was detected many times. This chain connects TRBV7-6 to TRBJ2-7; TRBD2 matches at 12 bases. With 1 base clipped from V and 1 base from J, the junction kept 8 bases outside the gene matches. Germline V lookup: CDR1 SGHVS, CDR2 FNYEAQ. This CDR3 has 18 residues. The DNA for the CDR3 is TGTGCCAGCAGCTTAGGGCGGACTAGCGGGAAACGATCCTACGAGCAGTACTTC. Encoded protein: CASSLGRTSGKRSYEQYF.

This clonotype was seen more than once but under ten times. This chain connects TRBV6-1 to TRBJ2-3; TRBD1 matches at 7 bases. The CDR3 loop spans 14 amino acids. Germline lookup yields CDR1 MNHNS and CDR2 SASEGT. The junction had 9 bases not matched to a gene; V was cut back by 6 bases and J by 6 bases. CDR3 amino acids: CASRADREWDTQYF. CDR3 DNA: TGTGCCAGCAGAGCCGACAGGGAGTGGGATACGCAGTATTTT.

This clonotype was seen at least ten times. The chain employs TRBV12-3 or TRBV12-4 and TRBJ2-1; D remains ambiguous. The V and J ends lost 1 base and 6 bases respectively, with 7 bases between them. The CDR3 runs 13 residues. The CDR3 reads CASSLVPPNEQFF. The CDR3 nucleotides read TGTGCCAGCAGTTTAGTACCCCCCAATGAGCAGTTCTTC.

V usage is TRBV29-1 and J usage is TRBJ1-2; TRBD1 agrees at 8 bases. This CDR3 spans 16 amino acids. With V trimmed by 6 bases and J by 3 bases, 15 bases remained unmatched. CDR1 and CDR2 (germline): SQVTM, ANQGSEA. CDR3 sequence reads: CSVLTGGRDKDYGYTF. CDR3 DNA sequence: TGCAGCGTCCTAACAGGGGGTCGAGATAAGGACTATGGCTACACCTTC.

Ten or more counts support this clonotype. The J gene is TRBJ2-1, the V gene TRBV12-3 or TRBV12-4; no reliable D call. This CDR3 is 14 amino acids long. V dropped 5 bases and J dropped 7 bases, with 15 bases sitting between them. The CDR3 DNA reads TGTGCCAGCAGTCGGCCACCGACCCTGAATGAGCAGTTCTTC. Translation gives CASSRPPTLNEQFF.

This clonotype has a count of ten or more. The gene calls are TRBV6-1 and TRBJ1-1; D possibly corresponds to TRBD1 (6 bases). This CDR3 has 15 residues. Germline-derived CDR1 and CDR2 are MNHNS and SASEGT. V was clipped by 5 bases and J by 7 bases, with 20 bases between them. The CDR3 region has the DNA TGTGCCAGCAGTACCGGGCCCACCGAGGGGGTTGAAGCTTTCTTT. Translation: CASSTGPTEGVEAFF.

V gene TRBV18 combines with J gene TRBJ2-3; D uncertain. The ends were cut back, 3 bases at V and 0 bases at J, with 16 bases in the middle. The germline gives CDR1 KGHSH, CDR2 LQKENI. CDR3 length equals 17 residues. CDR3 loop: CASSPSLGILSTDTQYF. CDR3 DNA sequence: TGTGCCAGCTCACCCTCTCTGGGAATACTTAGCACAGATACGCAGTATTTT.

The CDR3 region has the DNA TGTGCCAGCAGTTATGGACAGGGGGCTGAAGCTTTCTTT. It translates to CASSYGQGAEAFF. V is TRBV6-9 and J is TRBJ1-1, with 10 nucleotides matching TRBD1. The ends lost 2 bases at V and 6 bases at J; junction bases unmatched: 0. This CDR3 has 13 residues. CDR1 is MNHGY, CDR2 SVAAGI, per germline.

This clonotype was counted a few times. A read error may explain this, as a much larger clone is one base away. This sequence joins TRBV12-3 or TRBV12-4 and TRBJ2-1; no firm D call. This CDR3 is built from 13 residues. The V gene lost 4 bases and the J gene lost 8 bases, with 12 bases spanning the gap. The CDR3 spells CASSSTPFHEQFF. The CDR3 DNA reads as TGTGCCAGCAGTTCCACTCCTTTTCATGAGCAGTTCTTC.

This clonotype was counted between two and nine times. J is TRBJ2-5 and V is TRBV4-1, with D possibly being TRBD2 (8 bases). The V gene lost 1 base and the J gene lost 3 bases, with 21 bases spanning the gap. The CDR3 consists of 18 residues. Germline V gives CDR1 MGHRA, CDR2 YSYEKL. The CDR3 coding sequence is TGCGCCAGCAGCCAAGGCAGTGGTAGCGGGACAGTAAAAGAGACCCAGTACTTC. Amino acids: CASSQGSGSGTVKETQYF.

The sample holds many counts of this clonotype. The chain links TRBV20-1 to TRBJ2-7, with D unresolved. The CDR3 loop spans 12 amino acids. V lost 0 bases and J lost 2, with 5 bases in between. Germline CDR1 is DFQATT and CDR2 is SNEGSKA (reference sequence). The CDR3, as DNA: TGCAGTGCTAGAGAAGGACCCTACGAGCAGTACTTC. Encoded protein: CSAREGPYEQYF.

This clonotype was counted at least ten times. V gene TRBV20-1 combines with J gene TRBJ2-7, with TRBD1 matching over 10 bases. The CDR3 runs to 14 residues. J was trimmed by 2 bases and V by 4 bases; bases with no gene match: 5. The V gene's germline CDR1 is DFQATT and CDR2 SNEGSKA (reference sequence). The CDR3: CSANLGQGAYEQYF. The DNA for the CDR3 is TGCAGTGCTAACCTTGGACAGGGGGCCTACGAGCAGTACTTC.

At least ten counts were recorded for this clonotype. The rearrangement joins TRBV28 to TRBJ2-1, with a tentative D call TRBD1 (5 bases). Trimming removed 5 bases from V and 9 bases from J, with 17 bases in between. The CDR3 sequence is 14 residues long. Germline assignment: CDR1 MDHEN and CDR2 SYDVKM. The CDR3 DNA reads TGTGCCAGCAGTCGACAGACCCTTAGGAGTGAGCAGTTCTTC. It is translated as CASSRQTLRSEQFF.

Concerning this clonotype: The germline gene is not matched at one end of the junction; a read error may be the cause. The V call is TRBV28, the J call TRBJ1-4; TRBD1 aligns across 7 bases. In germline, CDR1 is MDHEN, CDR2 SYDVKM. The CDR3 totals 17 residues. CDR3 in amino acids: CACSFPTGHATNEKLFF. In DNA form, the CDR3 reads TGTGCCTGCAGTTTCCCGACAGGGCATGCAACTAATGAAAAACTGTTTTTT.

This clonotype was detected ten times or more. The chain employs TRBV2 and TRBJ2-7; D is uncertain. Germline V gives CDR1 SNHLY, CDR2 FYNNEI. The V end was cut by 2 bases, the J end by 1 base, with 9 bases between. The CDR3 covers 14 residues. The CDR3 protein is CASSEQVTSYEQYF. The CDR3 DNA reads TGTGCCAGCAGTGAACAGGTAACTTCCTACGAGCAGTACTTC.

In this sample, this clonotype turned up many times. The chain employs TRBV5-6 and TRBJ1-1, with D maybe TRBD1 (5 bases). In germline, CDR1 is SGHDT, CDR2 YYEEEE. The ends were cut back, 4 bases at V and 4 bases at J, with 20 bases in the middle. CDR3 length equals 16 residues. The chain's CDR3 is CASSLWTGLGTTEAFF. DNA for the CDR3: TGTGCCAGCAGCCTCTGGACGGGACTAGGTACCACTGAAGCTTTCTTT.

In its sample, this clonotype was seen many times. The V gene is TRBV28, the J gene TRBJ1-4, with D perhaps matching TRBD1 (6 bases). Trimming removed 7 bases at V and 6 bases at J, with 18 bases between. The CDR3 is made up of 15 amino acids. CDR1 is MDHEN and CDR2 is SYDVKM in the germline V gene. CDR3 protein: CASTPLGGGDEKLFF. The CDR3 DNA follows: TGTGCCAGCACCCCTCTGGGGGGCGGGGATGAAAAACTGTTTTTT. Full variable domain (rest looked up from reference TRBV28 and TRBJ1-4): DVKVTQSSRYLVKRTGEKVFLECVQDMDHENMFWYRQDPGLGLRLIYFSYDVKMKEKGDIPEGYSVSREKKERFSLILESASTNQTSMYLCASTPLGGGDEKLFFGSGTQLSVL.

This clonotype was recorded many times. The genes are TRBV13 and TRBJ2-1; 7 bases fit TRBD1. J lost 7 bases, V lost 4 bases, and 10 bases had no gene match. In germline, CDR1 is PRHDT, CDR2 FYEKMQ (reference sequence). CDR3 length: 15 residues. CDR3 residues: CASSSSTGPLNEQFF. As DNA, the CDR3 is TGTGCCAGCAGCTCCTCGACAGGGCCCTTGAATGAGCAGTTCTTC.

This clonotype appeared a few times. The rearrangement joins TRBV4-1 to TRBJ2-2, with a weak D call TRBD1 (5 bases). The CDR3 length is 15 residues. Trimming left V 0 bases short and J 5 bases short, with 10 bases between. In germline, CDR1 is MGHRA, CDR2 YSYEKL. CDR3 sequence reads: CASSQEGQMTGELFF. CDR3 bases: TGCGCCAGCAGCCAAGAGGGGCAGATGACCGGGGAGCTGTTTTTT.

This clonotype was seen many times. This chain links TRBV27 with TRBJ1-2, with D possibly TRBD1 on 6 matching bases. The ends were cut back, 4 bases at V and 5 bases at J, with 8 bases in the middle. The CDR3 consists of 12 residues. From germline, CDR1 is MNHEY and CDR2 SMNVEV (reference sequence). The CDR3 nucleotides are TGTGCCAGCAGTTCACAGGGATATGGCTACACCTTC. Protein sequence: CASSSQGYGYTF.

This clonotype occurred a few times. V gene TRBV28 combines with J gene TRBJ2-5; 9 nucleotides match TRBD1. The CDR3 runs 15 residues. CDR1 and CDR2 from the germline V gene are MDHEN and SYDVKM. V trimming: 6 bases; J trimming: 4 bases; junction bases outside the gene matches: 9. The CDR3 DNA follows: TGTGCCAGCAGAGAACTCCCGGGACAGGGAGAGACCCAGTACTTC. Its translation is CASRELPGQGETQYF.

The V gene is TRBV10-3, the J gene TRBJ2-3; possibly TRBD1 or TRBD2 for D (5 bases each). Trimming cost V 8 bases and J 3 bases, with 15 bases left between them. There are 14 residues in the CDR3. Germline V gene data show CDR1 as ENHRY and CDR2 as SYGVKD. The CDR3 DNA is TGTGCCATCTTGGGGGTACTAGGGACAGATACGCAGTATTTT. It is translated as CAILGVLGTDTQYF.

The CDR3 protein is CASSSVPYGYTF. The CDR3 coding sequence is TGTGCCAGCAGTTCGGTACCCTATGGCTACACCTTC. The rearrangement joins TRBV28 to TRBJ1-2, with D unresolved. The length of the CDR3 is 12 residues. Germline CDR1 MDHEN, CDR2 SYDVKM. Trimming shortened V by 4 bases and J by 4 bases, and 7 bases separated the two germline ends.